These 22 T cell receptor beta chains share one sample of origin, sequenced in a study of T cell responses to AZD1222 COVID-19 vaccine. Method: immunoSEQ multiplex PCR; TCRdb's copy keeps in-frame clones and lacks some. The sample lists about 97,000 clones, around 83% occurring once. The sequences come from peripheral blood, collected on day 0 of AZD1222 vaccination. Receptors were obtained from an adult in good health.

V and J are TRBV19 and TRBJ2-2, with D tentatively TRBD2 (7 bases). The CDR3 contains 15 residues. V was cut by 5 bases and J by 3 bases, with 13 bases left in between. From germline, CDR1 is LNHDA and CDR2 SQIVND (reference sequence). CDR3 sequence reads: CASSWGGRDTGELFF. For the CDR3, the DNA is TGTGCCAGTAGTTGGGGGGGCCGGGACACCGGGGAGCTGTTTTTT.

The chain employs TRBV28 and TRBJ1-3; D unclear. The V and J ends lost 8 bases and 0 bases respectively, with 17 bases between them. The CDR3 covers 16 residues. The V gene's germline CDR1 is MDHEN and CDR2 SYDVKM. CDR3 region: CASGARINLSGNTIYF. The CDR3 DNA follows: TGTGCCAGCGGTGCCAGAATTAATCTCTCTGGAAACACCATATATTTT.

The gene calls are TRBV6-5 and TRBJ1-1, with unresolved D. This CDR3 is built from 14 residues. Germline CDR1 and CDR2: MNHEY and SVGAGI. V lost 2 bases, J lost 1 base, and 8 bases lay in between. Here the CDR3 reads CASSYGHQNTEAFF. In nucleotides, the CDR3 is TGTGCCAGCAGTTACGGCCATCAGAACACTGAAGCTTTCTTT.

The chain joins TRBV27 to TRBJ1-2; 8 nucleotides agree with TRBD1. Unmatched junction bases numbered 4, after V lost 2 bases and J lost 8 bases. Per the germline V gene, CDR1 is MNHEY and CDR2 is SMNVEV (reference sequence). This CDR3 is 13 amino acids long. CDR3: CASSLQGARGYTF. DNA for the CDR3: TGTGCCAGCAGTTTACAGGGGGCGAGAGGCTACACCTTC.

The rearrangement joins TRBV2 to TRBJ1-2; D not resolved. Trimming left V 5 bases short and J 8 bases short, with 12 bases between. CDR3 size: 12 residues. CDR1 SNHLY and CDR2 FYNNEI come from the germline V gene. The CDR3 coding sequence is TGTGCCAGCAGTTCCGACACCAGAGGCTACACCTTC. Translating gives CASSSDTRGYTF.

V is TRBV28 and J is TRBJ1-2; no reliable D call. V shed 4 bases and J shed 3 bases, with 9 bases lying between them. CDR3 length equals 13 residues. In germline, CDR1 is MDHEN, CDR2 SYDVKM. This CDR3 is CASSSGNYYGYTF. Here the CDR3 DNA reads TGTGCCAGCAGTTCCGGCAACTACTATGGCTACACCTTC.

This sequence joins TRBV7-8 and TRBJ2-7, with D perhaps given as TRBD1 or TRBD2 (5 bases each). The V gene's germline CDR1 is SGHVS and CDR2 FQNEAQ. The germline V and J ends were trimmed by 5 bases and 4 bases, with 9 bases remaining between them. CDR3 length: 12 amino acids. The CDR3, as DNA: TGTGCCAGCAGCGGGGGTGTGTACGAGCAGTACTTC. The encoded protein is CASSGGVYEQYF.

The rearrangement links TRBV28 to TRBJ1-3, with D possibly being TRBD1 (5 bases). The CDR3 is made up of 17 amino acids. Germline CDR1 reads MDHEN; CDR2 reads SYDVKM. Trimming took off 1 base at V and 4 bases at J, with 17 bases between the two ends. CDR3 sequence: CASSLFPFAGTGNTIYF. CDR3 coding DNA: TGTGCCAGCAGTTTATTCCCCTTTGCCGGGACGGGAAACACCATATATTTT.

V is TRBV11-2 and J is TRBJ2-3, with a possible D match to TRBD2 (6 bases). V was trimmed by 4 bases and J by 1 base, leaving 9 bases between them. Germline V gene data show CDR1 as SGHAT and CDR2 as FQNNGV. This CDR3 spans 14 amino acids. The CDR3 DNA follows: TGTGCCAGCAGCTCCGAGCGGGGCACAGATACGCAGTATTTT. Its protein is CASSSERGTDTQYF.

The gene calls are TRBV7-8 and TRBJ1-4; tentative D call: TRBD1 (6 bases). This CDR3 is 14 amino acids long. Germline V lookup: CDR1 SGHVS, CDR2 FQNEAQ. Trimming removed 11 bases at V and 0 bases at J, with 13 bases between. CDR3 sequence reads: CAGGGEATNEKLFF. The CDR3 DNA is TGTGCCGGGGGCGGGGAGGCAACTAATGAAAAACTGTTTTTT.

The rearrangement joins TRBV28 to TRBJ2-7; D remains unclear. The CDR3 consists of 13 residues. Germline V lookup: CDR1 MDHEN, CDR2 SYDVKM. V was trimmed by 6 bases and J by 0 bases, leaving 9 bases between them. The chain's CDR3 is CASSQVSSYEQYF. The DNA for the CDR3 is TGTGCCAGCAGCCAAGTGAGCTCCTACGAGCAGTACTTC.

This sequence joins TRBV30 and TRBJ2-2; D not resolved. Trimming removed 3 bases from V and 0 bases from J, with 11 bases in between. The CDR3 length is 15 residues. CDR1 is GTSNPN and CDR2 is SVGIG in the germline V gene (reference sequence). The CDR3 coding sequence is TGTGCCTGGAGGGCCCCACCCTCGAACACCGGGGAGCTGTTTTTT. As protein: CAWRAPPSNTGELFF.

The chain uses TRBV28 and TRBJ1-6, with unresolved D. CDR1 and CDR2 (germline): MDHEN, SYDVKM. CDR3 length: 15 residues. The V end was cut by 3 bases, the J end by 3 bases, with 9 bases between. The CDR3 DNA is TGTGCCAGCAGTTTGATCGGATACTATAATTCACCCCTCCACTTT. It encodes CASSLIGYYNSPLHF.

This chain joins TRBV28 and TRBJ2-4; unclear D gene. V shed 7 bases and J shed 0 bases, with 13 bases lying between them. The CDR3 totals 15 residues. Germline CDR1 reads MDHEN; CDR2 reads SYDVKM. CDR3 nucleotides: TGTGCCAGCACCAGGCGGAATCTAGCCAAAAACATTCAGTACTTC. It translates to CASTRRNLAKNIQYF.

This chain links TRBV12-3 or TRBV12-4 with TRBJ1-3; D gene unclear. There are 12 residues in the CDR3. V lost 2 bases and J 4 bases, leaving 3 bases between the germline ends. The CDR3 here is CASSLQGNTIYF. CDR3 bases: TGTGCCAGCAGTTTACAGGGAAACACCATATATTTT.

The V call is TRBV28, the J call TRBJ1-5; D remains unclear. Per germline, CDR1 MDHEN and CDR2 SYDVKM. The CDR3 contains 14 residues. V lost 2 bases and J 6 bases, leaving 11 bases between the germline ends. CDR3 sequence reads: CASSLGQSPQPQHF. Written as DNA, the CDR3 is TGTGCCAGCAGTTTAGGTCAGTCCCCTCAGCCCCAGCATTTT.

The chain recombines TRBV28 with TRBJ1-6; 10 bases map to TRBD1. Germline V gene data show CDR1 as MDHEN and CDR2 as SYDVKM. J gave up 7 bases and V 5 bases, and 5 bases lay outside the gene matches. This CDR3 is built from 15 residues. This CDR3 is CASSPLGQGNSPLHF. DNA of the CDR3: TGTGCCAGCAGTCCTTTGGGACAGGGGAATTCACCCCTCCACTTT.

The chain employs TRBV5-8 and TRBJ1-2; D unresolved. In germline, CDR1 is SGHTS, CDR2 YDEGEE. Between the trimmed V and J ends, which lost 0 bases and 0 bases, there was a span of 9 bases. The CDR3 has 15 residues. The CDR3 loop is CASSLGDSANYGYTF. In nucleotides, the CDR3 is TGTGCCAGCAGCTTGGGTGACTCAGCTAACTATGGCTACACCTTC.

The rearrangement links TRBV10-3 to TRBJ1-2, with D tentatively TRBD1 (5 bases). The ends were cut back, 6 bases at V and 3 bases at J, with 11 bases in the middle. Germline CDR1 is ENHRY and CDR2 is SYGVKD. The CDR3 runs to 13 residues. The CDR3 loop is CAISRGGDYGYTF. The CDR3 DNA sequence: TGTGCCATCAGCCGAGGAGGGGACTATGGCTACACCTTC.

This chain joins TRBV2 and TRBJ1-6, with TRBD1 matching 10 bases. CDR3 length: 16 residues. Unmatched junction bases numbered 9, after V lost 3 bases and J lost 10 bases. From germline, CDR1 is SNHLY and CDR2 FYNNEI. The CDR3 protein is CASSDVLGTGVSPLHF. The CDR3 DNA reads TGTGCCAGCAGTGATGTTCTTGGGACAGGGGTCTCACCCCTCCACTTT. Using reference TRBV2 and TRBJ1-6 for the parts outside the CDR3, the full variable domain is EPEVTQTPSHQVTQMGQEVILRCVPISNHLYFYWYRQILGQKVEFLVSFYNNEISEKSEIFDDQFSVERPDGSNFTLKIRSTKLEDSAMYFCASSDVLGTGVSPLHFGNGTRLTVT.

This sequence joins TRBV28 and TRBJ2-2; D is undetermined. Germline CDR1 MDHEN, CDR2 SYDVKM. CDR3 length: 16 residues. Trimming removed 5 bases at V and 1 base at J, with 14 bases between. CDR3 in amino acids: CASSDSVTKNTGELFF. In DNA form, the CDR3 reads TGTGCCAGCAGTGATTCGGTAACCAAGAACACCGGGGAGCTGTTTTTT.

Here the CDR3 reads CASSAGQGLYNEQFF. The CDR3, as DNA: TGTGCCAGCAGCGCCGGACAGGGCCTCTACAATGAGCAGTTCTTC. The chain links TRBV5-6 to TRBJ2-1; the match to TRBD1 covers 8 bases. This CDR3 is 15 amino acids long. Losses at the gene ends were 4 bases for V and 3 bases for J; bases not matched to a gene: 6. Germline lookup yields CDR1 SGHDT and CDR2 YYEEEE.